This T cell receptor (beta chain) originates from a study of blood T cell repertoires in COVID-19. Study at large: Whether acute or convalescent, the COVID-19 samples came from the United States, Italy and Spain. From T cells, B-cell-depleted T cells, or PBMCs came the material, which was cDNA or gDNA.

Authors' data handling: Reference gene primer amplification yielded estimated nucleated cell counts. The method was immunoSEQ multiplex PCR; TCRdb's version includes in-frame clones alone and lacks a portion of them. V, J and clone size derive from that table, while D and trimming were established from the DNA sequence. This table holds about 180,000 clones, more than 85% found once. The J segment lost 6 bases and the V segment lost 7 bases, leaving 5 bases of the junction unmatched. Germline CDR1 MGHRA, CDR2 YSYEKL. This CDR3 is built from 14 residues. The material sequenced was peripheral blood. The chain is built from TRBV4-1 and TRBJ2-3; 12 bases agree with TRBD2. The TCR comes from a woman younger than 45 with active or convalescent COVID-19. The chain's CDR3 is CASTSGGALDTQYF. CDR3 nucleotides: TGCGCCAGCACTAGCGGGGGGGCCTTGGATACGCAGTATTTT.